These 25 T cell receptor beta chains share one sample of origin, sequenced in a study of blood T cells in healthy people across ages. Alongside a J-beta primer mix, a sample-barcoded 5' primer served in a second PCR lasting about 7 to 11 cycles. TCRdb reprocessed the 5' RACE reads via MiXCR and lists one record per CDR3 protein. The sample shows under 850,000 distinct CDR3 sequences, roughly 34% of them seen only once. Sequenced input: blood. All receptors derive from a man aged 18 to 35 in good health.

In nucleotides, the CDR3 is TGTGCCAGCGCGCCCATAGGACAGGGTTACGAGCAGTACTTC. This gives the protein CASAPIGQGYEQYF. The chain recombines TRBV14 with TRBJ2-5; TRBD1 matches at 8 bases. The last part of the DNA fits TRBJ2-7 better; the J call may be wrong. Germline V gene data show CDR1 as SGHDN and CDR2 as FVKESK. The CDR3 length is 14 residues.

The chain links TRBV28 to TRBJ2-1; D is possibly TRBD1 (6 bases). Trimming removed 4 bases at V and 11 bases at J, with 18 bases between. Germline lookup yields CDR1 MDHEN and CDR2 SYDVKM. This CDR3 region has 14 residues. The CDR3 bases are TGTGCCAGCAGTTGGAGACAGGAAAGGCATAAGCAGTTCTTC. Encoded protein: CASSWRQERHKQFF.

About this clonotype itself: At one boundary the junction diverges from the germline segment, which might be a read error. The CDR3 region is CAGSYQARDTTYNEQFF. In DNA form, the CDR3 reads TGTGCCGGCAGTTACCAAGCCCGGGACACCACCTACAATGAGCAGTTCTTC. The V call is TRBV6-5, the J call TRBJ2-1, with D possibly matching TRBD1 (6 bases). CDR1 and CDR2 from the germline V gene are MNHEY and SVGAGI. This CDR3 contains 17 residues.

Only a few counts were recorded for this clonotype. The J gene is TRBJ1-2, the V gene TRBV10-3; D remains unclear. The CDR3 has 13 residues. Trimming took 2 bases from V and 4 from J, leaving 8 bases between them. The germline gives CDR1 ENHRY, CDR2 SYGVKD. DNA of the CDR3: TGTGCCATCAGTGAGACTCCCCCCTATGGCTACACCTTC. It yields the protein CAISETPPYGYTF.

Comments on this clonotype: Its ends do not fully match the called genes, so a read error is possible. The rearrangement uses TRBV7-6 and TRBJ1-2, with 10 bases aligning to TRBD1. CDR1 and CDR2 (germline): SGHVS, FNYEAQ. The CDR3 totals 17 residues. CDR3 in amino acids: CASSQPYGQDRGYGHTF. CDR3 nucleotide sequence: TGTGCCAGCAGCCAACCGTATGGGCAGGACAGGGGGTATGGCCACACCTTC.

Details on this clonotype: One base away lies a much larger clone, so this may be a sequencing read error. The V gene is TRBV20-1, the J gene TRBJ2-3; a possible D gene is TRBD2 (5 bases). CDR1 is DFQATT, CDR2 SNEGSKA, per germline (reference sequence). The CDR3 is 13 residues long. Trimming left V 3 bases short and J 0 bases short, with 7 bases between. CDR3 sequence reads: CSASGESTDTQYF. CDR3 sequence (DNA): TGCAGTGCTAGCGGGGAGAGCACAGATACGCAGTATTTT.

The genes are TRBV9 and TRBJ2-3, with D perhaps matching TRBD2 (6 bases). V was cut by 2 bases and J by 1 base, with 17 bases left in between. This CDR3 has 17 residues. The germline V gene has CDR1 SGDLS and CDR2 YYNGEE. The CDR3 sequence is CASSVSGTGGRTDTQYF. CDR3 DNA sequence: TGTGCCAGCAGCGTGTCCGGGACTGGCGGACGCACAGATACGCAGTATTTT.

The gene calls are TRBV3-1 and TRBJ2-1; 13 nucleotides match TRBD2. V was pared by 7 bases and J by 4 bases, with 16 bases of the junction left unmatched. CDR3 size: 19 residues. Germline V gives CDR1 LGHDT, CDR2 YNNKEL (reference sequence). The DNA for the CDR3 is TGTGCCAGCACCCGGGAGACCGGGACTAGCGGGGTGGAATACAATGAGCAGTTCTTC. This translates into CASTRETGTSGVEYNEQFF.

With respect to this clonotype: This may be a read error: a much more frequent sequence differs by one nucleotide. The CDR3 DNA reads TGCGCCAGCAGCCAAGACAGAGCAACCAACAATGAGCAGTACTTC. Its protein product is CASSQDRATNNEQYF. The gene calls are TRBV4-3 and TRBJ2-5; D is undetermined. CDR1 is LGHNA, CDR2 YSLEER, per germline. This CDR3 is built from 15 residues. V was cut by 0 bases and J by 11 bases, with 19 bases left in between.

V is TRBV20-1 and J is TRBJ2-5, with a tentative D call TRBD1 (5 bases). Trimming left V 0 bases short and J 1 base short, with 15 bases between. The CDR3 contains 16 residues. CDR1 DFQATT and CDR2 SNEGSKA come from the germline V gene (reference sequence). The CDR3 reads CSARDPETVFQETQYF. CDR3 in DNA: TGCAGTGCTAGAGATCCCGAGACAGTCTTCCAAGAGACCCAGTACTTC.

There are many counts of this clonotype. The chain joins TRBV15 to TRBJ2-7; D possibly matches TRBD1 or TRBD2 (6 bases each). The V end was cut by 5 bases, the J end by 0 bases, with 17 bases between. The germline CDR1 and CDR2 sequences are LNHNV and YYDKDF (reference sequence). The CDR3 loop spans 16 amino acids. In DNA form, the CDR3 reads TGTGCCACCAGCGCAACGTGGGAGGACAGCTCCTACGAGCAGTACTTC. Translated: CATSATWEDSSYEQYF.

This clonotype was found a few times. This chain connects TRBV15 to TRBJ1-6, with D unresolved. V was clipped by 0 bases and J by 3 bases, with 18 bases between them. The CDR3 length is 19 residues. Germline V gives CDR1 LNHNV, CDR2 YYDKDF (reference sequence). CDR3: CATSRDIPKTWGYNSPLHF. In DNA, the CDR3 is TGTGCCACCAGCAGAGATATCCCGAAAACATGGGGCTATAATTCACCCCTCCACTTT.

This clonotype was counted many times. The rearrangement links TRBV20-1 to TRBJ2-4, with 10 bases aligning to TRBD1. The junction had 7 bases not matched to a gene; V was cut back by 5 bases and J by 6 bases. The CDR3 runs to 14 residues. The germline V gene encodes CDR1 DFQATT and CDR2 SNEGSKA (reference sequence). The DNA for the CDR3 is TGCAGTGCTGAACCGGGACAGGGGATAAACATTCAGTACTTC. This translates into CSAEPGQGINIQYF.

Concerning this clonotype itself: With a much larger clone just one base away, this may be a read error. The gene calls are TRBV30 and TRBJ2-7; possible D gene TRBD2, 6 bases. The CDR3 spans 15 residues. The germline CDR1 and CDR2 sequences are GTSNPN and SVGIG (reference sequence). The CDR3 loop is CAWSGGTDSSYERYF. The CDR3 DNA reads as TGTGCCTGGAGTGGCGGGACCGACAGCTCCTACGAGCGGTACTTC.

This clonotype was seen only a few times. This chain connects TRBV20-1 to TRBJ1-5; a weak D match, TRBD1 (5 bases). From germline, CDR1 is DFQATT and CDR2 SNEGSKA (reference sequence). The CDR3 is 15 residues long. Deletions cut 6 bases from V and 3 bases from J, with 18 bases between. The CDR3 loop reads CSAPYGSGDNQPQHF. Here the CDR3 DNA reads TGCAGTGCCCCGTACGGATCGGGGGACAATCAGCCCCAGCATTTT.

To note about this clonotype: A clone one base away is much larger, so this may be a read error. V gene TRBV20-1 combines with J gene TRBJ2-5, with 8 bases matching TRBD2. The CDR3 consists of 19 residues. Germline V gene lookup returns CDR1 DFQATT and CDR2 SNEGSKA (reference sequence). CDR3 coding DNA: TGCAGTGCTGGAGATCCCACAGTCTGGGGTAGCGGGGCTCAAGAGACCCAGTACTTC. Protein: CSAGDPTVWGSGAQETQYF.

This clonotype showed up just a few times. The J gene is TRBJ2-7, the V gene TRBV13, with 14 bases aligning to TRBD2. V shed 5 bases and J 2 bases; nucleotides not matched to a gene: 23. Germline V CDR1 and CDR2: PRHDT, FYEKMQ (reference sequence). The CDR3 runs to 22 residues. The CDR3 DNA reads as TGTGCCAGCAGCGCACAGCAGGGGGTCATACCGGGACTAGCGGGGGTTACCTACGAGCAGTACTTC. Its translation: CASSAQQGVIPGLAGVTYEQYF.

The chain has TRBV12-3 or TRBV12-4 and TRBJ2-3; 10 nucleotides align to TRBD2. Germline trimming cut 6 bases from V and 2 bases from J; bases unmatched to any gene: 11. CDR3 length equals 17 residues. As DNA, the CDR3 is TGTGCCAGCAGCTTACAACCTAGCGGGGGCCTCACAGATACGCAGTATTTT. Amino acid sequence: CASSLQPSGGLTDTQYF.

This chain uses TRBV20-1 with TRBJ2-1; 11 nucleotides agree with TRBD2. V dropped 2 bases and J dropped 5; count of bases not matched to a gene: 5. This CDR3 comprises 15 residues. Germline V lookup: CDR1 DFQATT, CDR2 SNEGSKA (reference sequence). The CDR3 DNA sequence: TGCAGTGCTAGAACTAGCGGGGGCCCAAACAATGAGCAGTTCTTC. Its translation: CSARTSGGPNNEQFF.

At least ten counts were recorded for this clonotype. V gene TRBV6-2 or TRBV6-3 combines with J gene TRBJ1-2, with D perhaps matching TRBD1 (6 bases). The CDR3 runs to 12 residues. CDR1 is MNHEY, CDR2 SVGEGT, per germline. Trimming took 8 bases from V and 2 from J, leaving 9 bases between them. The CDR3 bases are TGTGCCAGCGAAGGGGGAAACTATGGCTACACCTTC. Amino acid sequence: CASEGGNYGYTF.

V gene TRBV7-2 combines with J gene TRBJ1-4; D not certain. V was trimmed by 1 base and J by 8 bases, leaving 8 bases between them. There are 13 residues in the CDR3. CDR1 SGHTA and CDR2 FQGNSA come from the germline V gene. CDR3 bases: TGTGCCAGCAGCTTAGATTTAGGCGAAAAACTGTTTTTT. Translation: CASSLDLGEKLFF.

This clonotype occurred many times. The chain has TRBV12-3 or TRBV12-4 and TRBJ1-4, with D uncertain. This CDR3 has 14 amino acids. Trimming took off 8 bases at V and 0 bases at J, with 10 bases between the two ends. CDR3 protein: CASAPEATNEKLFF. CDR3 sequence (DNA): TGTGCCAGCGCCCCGGAGGCAACTAATGAAAAACTGTTTTTT.

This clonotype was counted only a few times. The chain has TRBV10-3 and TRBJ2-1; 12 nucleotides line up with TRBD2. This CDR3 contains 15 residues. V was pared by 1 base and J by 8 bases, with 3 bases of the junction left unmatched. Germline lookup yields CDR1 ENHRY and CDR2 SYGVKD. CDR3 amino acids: CAISELSSGRDEQFF. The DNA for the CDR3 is TGTGCCATCAGTGAGTTATCTAGCGGGAGGGATGAGCAGTTCTTC.

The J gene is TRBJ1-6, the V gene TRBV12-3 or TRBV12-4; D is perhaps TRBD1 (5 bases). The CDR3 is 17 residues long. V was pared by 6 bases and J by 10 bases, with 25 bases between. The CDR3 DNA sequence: TGTGCCAGCAGCTCTAAGCCGGGACTCAGGGAGAAGTCACCCCTCCACTTT. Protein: CASSSKPGLREKSPLHF.

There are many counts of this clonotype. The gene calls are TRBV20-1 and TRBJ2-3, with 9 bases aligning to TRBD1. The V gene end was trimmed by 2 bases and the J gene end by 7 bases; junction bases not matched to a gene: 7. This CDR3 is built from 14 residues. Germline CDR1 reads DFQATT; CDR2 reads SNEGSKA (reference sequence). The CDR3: CSARRTGVENTQYF. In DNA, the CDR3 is TGCAGTGCTAGAAGGACAGGGGTAGAAAATACGCAGTATTTT.